This T cell receptor (beta chain) comes out of a study of monozygotic twins with inflammatory bowel disease. Germline V gene data show CDR1 as MNHEY and CDR2 as SVGEGT. The CDR3 consists of 15 residues. Incorporation of UMIs carrying a 6-nucleotide sample barcode was performed by template switching. Using the 5' RACE reads, TCRdb records one entry per CDR3 protein without DNA. The sample yields about 300,000 distinct CDR3 sequences, of which the top ten take up more than 4.5%. Study-level points and caveats: For repertoire similarity, concordant twins did not differ from discordant twins, possibly because power was limited.

A note on this clonotype: Antigen specificity is unknown.

V gene TRBV6-2 or TRBV6-3 combines with J gene TRBJ2-7; the TCRdb D gene call, TRBD1, has no DNA to confirm it. The sequence was obtained from a human donor with ulcerative colitis or Crohn's disease, or a healthy co-twin of an affected twin (not recorded which). The specimen sequenced was blood. CDR3 protein: CASTSTGAGTYEQYF.